This is a list of T cell receptor beta chains from one sample in a study of blood T cell repertoires in COVID-19. Assay: immunoSEQ multiplex PCR; the TCRdb copy retains only in-frame clones and omits some. This table has around 74,000 clones, about 83% appearing once. Sequenced sample: peripheral blood. The receptors were sampled from a man under 40 with acute or convalescent COVID-19. CDR3s leave out the opening cysteine and the closing phenylalanine or tryptophan.

>10|TRBV7-9|TRBJ1-2
ASSGQGYGYT
>11|TRBV11-2|TRBJ1-1
ASGRTGNTEAF
>13|TRBV5-4|TRBJ2-6
ASSFGGGGANVLT
>14|TRBV7-2|TRBJ2-2
ASSSPSGRASGELF
>13|TRBV6-1|TRBJ1-4
ASSEALNKYEKLF
>12|TRBV6-4|TRBJ2-2
ASSDSWATGELF
>12|TRBV7-2|TRBJ2-2
ASAGQRSTGELF
>14|TRBV7-9|TRBJ1-6
ASSSRGARGVSPLH
>12|TRBV3-1/TRBV3-2|TRBJ2-3
ASSLEKPTDTQY
>11|TRBV28|TRBJ1-2
ASSLSGDFGYT
>13|TRBV10-2|TRBJ2-4
ASSDAGLAKNIQY
>16|TRBV4-3|TRBJ1-3
ASSQDPPGGANGNTIY
>11|TRBV9|TRBJ2-5
ASSVGGEETQY
>13|TRBV2|TRBJ2-7
ASRGSSVGIYEQY
>12|TRBV7-9|TRBJ1-2
ASSLGQADYGYT
>11|TRBV4-2|TRBJ2-3
ATRDFSTDTQY
>12|TRBV18|TRBJ2-5
ASSPGTGRETQY
>13|TRBV18|TRBJ2-3
ASSRGRQGTDTQY
>13|TRBV18|TRBJ2-1
ASSLGTSGNNEQF
>15|TRBV11-2|TRBJ2-4
ASSLAPVAGAKNIQY
>12|TRBV3-1/TRBV3-2|TRBJ1-5
ASSQAGSNQPQH
>13|TRBV7-9|TRBJ2-7
ASSRSTGGNYEQY
>10|TRBV28|TRBJ2-3
ASSPRQFSQY
>16|TRBV4-2|TRBJ2-2
ASSQERTSGSNYGELF
>18|TRBV5-4|TRBJ2-7
ASSLGGLGVPNDTLYEQY
>14|TRBV28|TRBJ1-1
ASSPGRGFFNTEAF
>11|TRBV2|TRBJ2-7
ASRAGGQYEQY
>12|TRBV7-9|TRBJ2-4
ASSSSGSIDIQY
>12|TRBV11-2|TRBJ2-2
ASRWIGRAGELF
>12|TRBV3-1/TRBV3-2|TRBJ2-1
ASAPSDGDNEQF
>14|TRBV5-1|TRBJ2-5
ASRQEWPLNQETQY
>14|TRBV7-9|TRBJ2-6
ASHRGSVSGANVLT
>16|TRBV21-1|TRBJ2-1
ASSNSYGLALRVNEQF
>14|TRBV7-2|TRBJ2-7
ASSWGGAGKGWEQY
>13|TRBV2|TRBJ2-7
ASSVTGGSSYEQY
>12|TRBV7-2|TRBJ2-1
ASSLGLADNEQF
>13|TRBV6-5|TRBJ1-5
ASRDQGFEAQPQH
>16|TRBV10-1|TRBJ2-3
ASSELSGLAGRTDTQY
>11|TRBV6-4|TRBJ2-3
ASSDTSTDTQY
>10|TRBV12-3/TRBV12-4|TRBJ2-7
ASSSNSYEQY
>14|TRBV5-8|TRBJ2-3
ASRRGTPTGTDTQY
>13|TRBV6-1|TRBJ1-5
ASSEGDRGYQPQH
>14|TRBV5-1|TRBJ2-1
ASSLVRRGPYNEQF
>11|TRBV28|TRBJ2-5
ASSLNNQETQY
>11|TRBV30|TRBJ1-1
AWSARQNTEAF
>14|TRBV6-1|TRBJ1-4
ASSEARYRANEKLF